Presented here are 17 T cell receptor beta chains from one specimen sequenced in a study of T-cell reconstitution after alpha-beta-depleted transplantation in children. During its preparation, the TCRbeta library received unique molecular identifiers. MiXCR, run by TCRdb on the PCR reads, gives a single entry per CDR3 protein. The repertoire holds 130,000 to 150,000 distinct CDR3 sequences, about 9% seen once, with approximately 18% in the top ten. Material: PBMCs, mostly from graft donor cells, obtained 180 days after TCRalphabeta/CD19-depleted stem cell transplant. The receptors derive from a female patient between 2 and 15 years old who had a stem cell transplant for congenital amegakaryocytic thrombocytopenia, so the T cells may come from the graft donor.

This clonotype was seen repeatedly, ten times or more. This chain uses TRBV4-1 with TRBJ2-3, with TRBD1 matching 9 bases. CDR3 length: 18 amino acids. J gave up 2 bases and V 0 bases, and 9 bases lay outside the gene matches. Germline CDR1 and CDR2: MGHRA and YSYEKL. In DNA form, the CDR3 reads TGCGCCAGCAGCCAAGATGTGTTGAGACAGGGGGACACAGATACGCAGTATTTT. Residues: CASSQDVLRQGDTDTQYF.

This clonotype occurred many times. V is TRBV5-1 and J is TRBJ2-1; D gene uncertain. Trimming stripped 0 bases from V and 0 bases from J, with 10 bases between. The CDR3 totals 16 residues. Germline loops: CDR1 SGHRS, CDR2 YFSETQ. In DNA form, the CDR3 reads TGCGCCAGCAGCTTGGGTCAGGTGAGCTCCTACAATGAGCAGTTCTTC. It specifies CASSLGQVSSYNEQFF.

At least ten counts were recorded for this clonotype. The chain recombines TRBV24-1 with TRBJ2-1; 12 bases are a match to TRBD2. The J segment lost 8 bases and the V segment lost 4 bases, leaving 8 bases of the junction unmatched. Germline-derived CDR1 and CDR2 are KGHDR and SFDVKD. This CDR3 comprises 16 residues. The CDR3 nucleotides are TGTGCCACCAGTGACCCGACTAGCGGGAGTGTTGATGAGCAGTTCTTC. Its translation is CATSDPTSGSVDEQFF.

This clonotype came up many times. This chain joins TRBV29-1 and TRBJ2-7; TRBD1 might be the D (6 bases). V was pared by 0 bases and J by 1 base, with 10 bases between. The germline CDR1 and CDR2 sequences are SQVTM and ANQGSEA. The CDR3 spans 14 residues. For the CDR3, the DNA is TGCAGCGTTGAAGATGGCAGGGGATCCTACGAGCAGTACTTC. Translating gives CSVEDGRGSYEQYF.

This clonotype was detected a few times. This rearrangement joins TRBV20-1 to TRBJ2-3; D unresolved. Per germline, CDR1 DFQATT and CDR2 SNEGSKA (reference sequence). V was trimmed by 5 bases and J by 0 bases, leaving 18 bases between them. The length of the CDR3 is 16 residues. The CDR3 coding sequence is TGCAGTGCTCCACCTGGATCAGTTAGGAGCACAGATACGCAGTATTTT. Protein sequence: CSAPPGSVRSTDTQYF.

V and J are TRBV20-1 and TRBJ1-5; tentatively, D is TRBD1 (6 bases). This CDR3 comprises 13 residues. The germline CDR1 and CDR2 sequences are DFQATT and SNEGSKA (reference sequence). Written as DNA, the CDR3 is TGCAGCCTTCTTACGGACAGTAATCAGCCCCAGCATTTT. It encodes CSLLTDSNQPQHF.

This clonotype was observed many times. The genes are TRBV20-1 and TRBJ1-1; 8 nucleotides align to TRBD1. The V gene's germline CDR1 is DFQATT and CDR2 SNEGSKA (reference sequence). This CDR3 is built from 14 residues. After removal of 3 bases from V and 11 bases from J, the junction contained 14 bases not matched to a gene. This CDR3 reads CSASFTRDRNSAFF. CDR3 DNA sequence: TGCAGTGCTAGTTTCACCCGGGACAGGAATTCGGCTTTCTTT.

This clonotype was recorded a few times. The rearrangement uses TRBV20-1 and TRBJ1-1, with D uncertain. Germline V lookup: CDR1 DFQATT, CDR2 SNEGSKA (reference sequence). The CDR3 contains 14 residues. Trimming left V 3 bases short and J 1 base short, with 12 bases between. Here the CDR3 reads CSASVAVGNTEAFF. The CDR3 coding sequence is TGCAGTGCTAGCGTGGCAGTTGGGAACACTGAAGCTTTCTTT.

The chain has TRBV20-1 and TRBJ1-1; D uncertain. This CDR3 comprises 16 residues. Germline-derived CDR1 and CDR2 are DFQATT and SNEGSKA (reference sequence). The germline V and J ends were trimmed by 0 bases and 1 base, with 15 bases remaining between them. CDR3: CSARDPSAGSNTEAFF. The CDR3 region has the DNA TGCAGTGCTAGAGATCCGTCGGCGGGGTCGAACACTGAAGCTTTCTTT.

The chain employs TRBV28 and TRBJ2-7; D is ambiguous. Trimming removed 3 bases from V and 7 bases from J, with 13 bases in between. CDR3 length: 13 residues. CDR1 is MDHEN, CDR2 SYDVKM, per germline. The CDR3 DNA follows: TGTGCCAGCAGTTTTGTCGTGTTGCAGGAGCAGTACTTC. This sequence encodes CASSFVVLQEQYF.

V and J are TRBV21-1 and TRBJ2-7. TRBV21-1 has pseudogene status. This CDR3 region has 17 residues. The CDR3 nucleotides are TGTGCCAGCAGCAAACTTGGATCCAGCGGGAGGACCCACGAGCAGTACTTC. Its protein product is CASSKLGSSGRTHEQYF.

The chain couples TRBV28 to TRBJ2-7; D perhaps matches TRBD1 (5 bases). The CDR3 runs 13 residues. Germline V gene lookup returns CDR1 MDHEN and CDR2 SYDVKM. The V end lost 6 bases, the J end lost 6 bases, and 15 bases lay between the germline ends. The DNA for the CDR3 is TGTGCCAGCAGCAGACAGTCGGGCGGCGAGCAGTACTTC. This translates into CASSRQSGGEQYF.

This clonotype was observed at least ten times. This chain joins TRBV5-1 and TRBJ2-1, with 8 bases identical to TRBD2. J gave up 11 bases and V 0 bases, and 16 bases lay outside the gene matches. This CDR3 comprises 17 residues. Germline-derived CDR1 and CDR2 are SGHRS and YFSETQ. DNA for the CDR3: TGCGCCAGCAGCTTGGGCTTAGCGGGATTGATCCCTTCGCAGCAGTTCTTC. Protein: CASSLGLAGLIPSQQFF.

This clonotype has ten or more counts. This CDR3 is CASSLALGMQYF. CDR3 DNA: TGTGCCAGCAGCTTAGCGTTGGGTATGCAGTACTTC. V gene TRBV7-2 combines with J gene TRBJ2-7; D is undetermined. Germline V gene sequence: CDR1 SGHTA, CDR2 FQGNSA. This CDR3 is 12 amino acids long. Between the trimmed V and J ends, which lost 0 bases and 9 bases, there was a span of 9 bases.

The sample holds a few counts of this clonotype. This CDR3 reads CASSLDRVVGNEQFF. The CDR3, as DNA: TGTGCCAGCAGCTTAGACAGGGTAGTGGGGAATGAGCAGTTCTTC. This chain connects TRBV7-3 to TRBJ2-1, with 7 nucleotides matching TRBD1. Trimming took 2 bases from V and 7 from J; bases not matched to a gene: 8. The CDR3 covers 15 residues. The germline V gene encodes CDR1 SGHTA and CDR2 FQGTGA.

This clonotype occurred many times. The chain employs TRBV6-5 and TRBJ1-2, with 12 bases that match TRBD1. In germline, CDR1 is MNHEY, CDR2 SVGAGI. V shed 5 bases and J 4 bases; nucleotides not matched to a gene: 8. This CDR3 is 16 amino acids long. The CDR3 reads CASSTRGTGGTYGYTF. The CDR3 DNA follows: TGTGCCAGCAGTACTCGGGGGACAGGGGGCACCTATGGCTACACCTTC.

This clonotype was counted a few times. This chain connects TRBV12-3 or TRBV12-4 to TRBJ2-2, with 8 positions matching TRBD2. The CDR3 length is 16 residues. Trimming at V came to 7 bases and at J to 2 bases, leaving 9 bases not matched to a gene. Here the CDR3 DNA reads TGTGCCAGCACCCTTTTGACTAGCGAAAACACCGGGGAGCTGTTTTTT. Amino acid sequence: CASTLLTSENTGELFF.